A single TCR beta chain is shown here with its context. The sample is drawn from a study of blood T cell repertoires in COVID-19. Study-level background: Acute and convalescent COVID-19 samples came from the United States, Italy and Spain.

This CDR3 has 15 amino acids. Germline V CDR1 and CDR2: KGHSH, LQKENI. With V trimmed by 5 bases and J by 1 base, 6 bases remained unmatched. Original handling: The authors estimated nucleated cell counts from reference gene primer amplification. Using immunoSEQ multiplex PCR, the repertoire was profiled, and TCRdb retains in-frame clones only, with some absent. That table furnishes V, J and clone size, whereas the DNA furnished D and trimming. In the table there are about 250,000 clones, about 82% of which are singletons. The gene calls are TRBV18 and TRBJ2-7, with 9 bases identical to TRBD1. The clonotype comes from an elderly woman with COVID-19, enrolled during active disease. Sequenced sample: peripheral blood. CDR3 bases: TGTGCCAGCTCAGCCACAGGGGGCGATTCCTACGAGCAGTACTTC. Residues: CASSATGGDSYEQYF.